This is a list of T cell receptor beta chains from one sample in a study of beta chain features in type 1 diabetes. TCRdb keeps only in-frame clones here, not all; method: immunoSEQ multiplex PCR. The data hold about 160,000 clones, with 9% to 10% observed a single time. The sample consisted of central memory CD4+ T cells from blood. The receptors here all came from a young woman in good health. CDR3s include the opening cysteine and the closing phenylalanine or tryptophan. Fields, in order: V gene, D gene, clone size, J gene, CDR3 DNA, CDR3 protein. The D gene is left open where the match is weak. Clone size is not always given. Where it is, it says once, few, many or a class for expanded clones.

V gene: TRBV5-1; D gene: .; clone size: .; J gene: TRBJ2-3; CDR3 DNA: TGCGCCAGCAGCTTGTCTGTGGGCGGGGATACGCAGTATTTT; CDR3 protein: CASSLSVGGDTQYF
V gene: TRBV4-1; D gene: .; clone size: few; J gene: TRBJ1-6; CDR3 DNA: TGCGCCAGCAGCGAGGGTCGGGAAGGAGTTTCACCCCTCCACTTT; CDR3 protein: CASSEGREGVSPLHF
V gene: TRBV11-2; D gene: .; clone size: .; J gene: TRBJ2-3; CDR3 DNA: TGTGCCAGCAGCCGGAAGGGGGGGACCACAGATACGCAGTATTTT; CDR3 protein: CASSRKGGTTDTQYF
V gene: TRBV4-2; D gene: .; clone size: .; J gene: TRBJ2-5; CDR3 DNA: TGTGCCAGCAGCCAAGTGCTAGCGCTGGGCCAAGAGACCCAGTACTTC; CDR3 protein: CASSQVLALGQETQYF
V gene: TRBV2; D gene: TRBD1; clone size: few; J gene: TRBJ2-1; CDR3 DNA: TGTGCCAGCGGGACAGGGCGGCAGTTCTTC; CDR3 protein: CASGTGRQFF
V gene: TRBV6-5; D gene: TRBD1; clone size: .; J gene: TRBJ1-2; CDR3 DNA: TGTGCCAGCAGCTTGCGGACAGGGAGGGATGGCTACACCTTC; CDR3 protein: CASSLRTGRDGYTF
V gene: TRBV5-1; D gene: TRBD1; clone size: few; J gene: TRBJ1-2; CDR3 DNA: TGCGCCAGCAGTCCGGACAGGGTCTATGGCTACACCTTC; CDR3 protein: CASSPDRVYGYTF
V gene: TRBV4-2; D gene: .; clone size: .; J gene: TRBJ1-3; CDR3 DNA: TGTGCCAGCAGCCAAGAAGGAGGTAGAAACACCATATATTTT; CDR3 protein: CASSQEGGRNTIYF
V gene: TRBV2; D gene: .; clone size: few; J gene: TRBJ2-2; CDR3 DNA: TGTGCCAGCAGTTTACTAGCCGGGGAGCTGTTTTTT; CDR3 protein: CASSLLAGELFF
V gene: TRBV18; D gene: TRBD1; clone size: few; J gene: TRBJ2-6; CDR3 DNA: TGTGCCAGCTCACCGGACAGGGGAGCTGGGGCCAACGTCCTGACTTTC; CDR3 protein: CASSPDRGAGANVLTF
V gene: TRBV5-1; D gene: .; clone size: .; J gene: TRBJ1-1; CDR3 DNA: TGCGCCAGCAAGGAGTTACTGAACACTGAAGCTTTCTTT; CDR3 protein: CASKELLNTEAFF
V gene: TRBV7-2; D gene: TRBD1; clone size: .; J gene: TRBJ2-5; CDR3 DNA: TGTGCCAGCAGCGGACGGGACAGGGCTCAAGAGACCCAGTACTTC; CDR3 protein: CASSGRDRAQETQYF
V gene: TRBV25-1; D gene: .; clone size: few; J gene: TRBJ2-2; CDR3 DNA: TGTGCCAGCAGTGATTCGTCGCAGTACACCGGGGAGCTGTTTTTT; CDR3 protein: CASSDSSQYTGELFF
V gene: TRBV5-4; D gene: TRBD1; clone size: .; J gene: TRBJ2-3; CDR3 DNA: TGTGCCAGCAGTGTAGGCCAGGGGACAGTGACAGATACGCAGTATTTT; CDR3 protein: CASSVGQGTVTDTQYF
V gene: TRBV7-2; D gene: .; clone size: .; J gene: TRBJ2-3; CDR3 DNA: TGTGCCAGCAGCCTACGCTACGACACAGATACGCAGTATTTT; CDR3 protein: CASSLRYDTDTQYF
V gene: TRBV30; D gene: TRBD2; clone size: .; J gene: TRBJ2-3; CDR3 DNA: TGTGCCTGCGAGACTAGCGGGGGGGGAGATACGCAGTATTTT; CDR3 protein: CACETSGGGDTQYF
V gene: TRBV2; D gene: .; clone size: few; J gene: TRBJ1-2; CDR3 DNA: TGTGCCAGCAGCGCAGGGTTAGACTATGGCTACACCTTC; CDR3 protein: CASSAGLDYGYTF
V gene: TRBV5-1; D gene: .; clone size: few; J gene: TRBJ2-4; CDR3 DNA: TGCGCCAGCAGCTTGGTGACAAGGCAGATTGACATTCAGTACTTC; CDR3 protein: CASSLVTRQIDIQYF
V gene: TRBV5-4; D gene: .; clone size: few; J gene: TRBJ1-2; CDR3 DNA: TGTGCCAGCAGCTTAGATCCCAGGGGAGGCTACACCTTC; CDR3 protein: CASSLDPRGGYTF
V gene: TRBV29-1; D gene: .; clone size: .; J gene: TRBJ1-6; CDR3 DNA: TGCAGCGTTGCGAGAACAGTTAATTCACCCCTCCACTTT; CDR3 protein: CSVARTVNSPLHF
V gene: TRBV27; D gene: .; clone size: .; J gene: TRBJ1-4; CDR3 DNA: TGTGCCATTCGTCAGGGGGAAAAACTGTTTTTT; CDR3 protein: CAIRQGEKLFF
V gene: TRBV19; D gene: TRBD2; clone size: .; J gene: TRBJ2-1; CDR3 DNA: TGTGCCAGTAGTAGGCCGGGACTAGGCACAGGCAATGAGCAGTTCTTC; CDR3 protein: CASSRPGLGTGNEQFF
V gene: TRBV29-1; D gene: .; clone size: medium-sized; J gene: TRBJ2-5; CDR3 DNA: TGCAGCGTGGGGCTCCTGGAAGAGACCCAGTACTTC; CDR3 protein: CSVGLLEETQYF
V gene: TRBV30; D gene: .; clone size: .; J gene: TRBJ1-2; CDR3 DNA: TGTGCCCTGCTTAGGGCAGGGGATGGCTACACCTTC; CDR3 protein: CALLRAGDGYTF
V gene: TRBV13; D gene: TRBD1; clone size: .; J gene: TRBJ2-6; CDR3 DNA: TGTGCCAGCAGCCACAGGGGGCGGACTGGGGCCAACGTCCTGACTTTC; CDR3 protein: CASSHRGRTGANVLTF
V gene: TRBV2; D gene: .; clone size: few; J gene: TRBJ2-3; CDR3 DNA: TGTGCCAGCAGTGAGGGTGGCGGTGGGACAGATACGCAGTATTTT; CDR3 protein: CASSEGGGGTDTQYF
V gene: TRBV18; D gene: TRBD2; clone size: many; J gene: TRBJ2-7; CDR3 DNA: TGTGCCAGCTCCGGGGGGAACGAGCAGTACTTC; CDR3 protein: CASSGGNEQYF
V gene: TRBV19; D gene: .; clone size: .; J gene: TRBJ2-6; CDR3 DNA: TGTGCCAGTAGTACTACGGCGGCTGGGGCCAACGTCCTGACTTTC; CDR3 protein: CASSTTAAGANVLTF
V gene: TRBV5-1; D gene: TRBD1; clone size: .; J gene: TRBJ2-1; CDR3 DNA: TGCGCCAGCAGCGGCGGGACAGGGAACAATGAGCAGTTCTTC; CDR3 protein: CASSGGTGNNEQFF
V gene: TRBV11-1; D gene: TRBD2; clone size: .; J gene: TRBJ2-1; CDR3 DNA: TGTGCCAGCAGCTTAGAGTCAGCGGGGGGGTACAATGAGCAGTTCTTC; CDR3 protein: CASSLESAGGYNEQFF
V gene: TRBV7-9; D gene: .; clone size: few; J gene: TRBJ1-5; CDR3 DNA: TGTGCCAGCAGCTTAAGTGGGGGGGCAGGGGCCCAGCCCCAGCATTTT; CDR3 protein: CASSLSGGAGAQPQHF
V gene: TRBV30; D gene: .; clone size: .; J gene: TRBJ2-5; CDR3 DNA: TGTGCCTCCAGGGGAACGAAGACCCAGTACTTC; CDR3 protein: CASRGTKTQYF
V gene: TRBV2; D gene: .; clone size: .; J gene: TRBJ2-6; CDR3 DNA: TGTGCCAGCAGTGGGGGAGGTGGGGCCAACGTCCTGACTTTC; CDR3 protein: CASSGGGGANVLTF
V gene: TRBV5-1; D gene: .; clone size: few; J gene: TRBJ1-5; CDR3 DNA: TGCGCCAGCACCCCGGACGGGGACTCCAATCAGCCCCAGCATTTT; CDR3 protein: CASTPDGDSNQPQHF
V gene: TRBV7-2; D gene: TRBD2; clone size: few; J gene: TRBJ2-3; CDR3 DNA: TGTGCCAGCAAACTAGCGGACTCCTCAGATACGCAGTATTTT; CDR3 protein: CASKLADSSDTQYF
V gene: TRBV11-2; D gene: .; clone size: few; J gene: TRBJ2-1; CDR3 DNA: TGTGCCAGCAGCTTAAACTTCGTAGGGGATGAGCAGTTCTTC; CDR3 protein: CASSLNFVGDEQFF
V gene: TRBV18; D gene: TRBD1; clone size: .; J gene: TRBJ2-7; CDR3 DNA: TGTGCCAGCTCACCCCGACAGGGGACCTACGAGCAGTACTTC; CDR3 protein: CASSPRQGTYEQYF
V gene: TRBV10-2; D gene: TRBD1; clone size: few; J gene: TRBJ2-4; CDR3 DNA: TGCGCCAGCAGTGAGGAGGACAGGGTAAACATTCAGTACTTC; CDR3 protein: CASSEEDRVNIQYF
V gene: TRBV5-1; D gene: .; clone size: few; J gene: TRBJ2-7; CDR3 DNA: TGCGCCAGCAGCTTCGACAGGCCTTCCTACGAGCAGTACTTC; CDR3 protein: CASSFDRPSYEQYF
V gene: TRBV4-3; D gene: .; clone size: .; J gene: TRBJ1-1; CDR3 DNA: TGCGCCAGCAGCCAAGATTCAGGGAGGGGTACTGAAGCTTTCTTT; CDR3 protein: CASSQDSGRGTEAFF